This is a list of T cell receptor beta chains from one sample in a study of shared clonotypes between healthy human individuals. TCRdb keeps only in-frame clones here, not all; method: immunoSEQ multiplex PCR. Here the sample spans hundreds of thousands of clones, around 73% being singletons. Sample: memory CD4+ T cells sorted from blood. These receptors all stem from a woman aged 30 to 39 in good health. The CDR3 runs from the conserved cysteine through the conserved F or W. D genes are given only for firm matches. A clone size is listed for some rows: how often the clone was seen (once, few, many), or a class if it is expanded.

cdr3_aa,cdr3_nt,j_call,d_call,v_call,clone_size
CASIRQAEGGYTF,TGTGCCAGCATTCGACAGGCAGAAGGTGGCTACACCTTC,TRBJ1-2,.,TRBV28,few
CASSPETGSPTSNGYTF,TGTGCCAGCTCACCGGAAACAGGGTCCCCCACCTCTAATGGCTACACCTTC,TRBJ1-2,.,TRBV18,.
CASSPPNGHEQYF,TGTGCCAGCTCACCACCGAACGGCCACGAGCAGTACTTC,TRBJ2-7,.,TRBV18,.
CASSPNGGGTEAFF,TGTGCCAGCTCACCAAACGGCGGCGGCACTGAAGCTTTCTTT,TRBJ1-1,.,TRBV18,few
CASTRNRATGELFF,TGTGCCAGCACGAGGAACCGGGCCACCGGGGAGCTGTTTTTT,TRBJ2-2,.,TRBV28,.
CASSTNRGQAETQYF,TGTGCCAGCTCAACGAACAGGGGGCAGGCGGAGACCCAGTACTTC,TRBJ2-5,TRBD1,TRBV18,.
CASSSQGREKLFF,TGTGCCAGCAGCTCACAGGGGAGGGAAAAACTGTTTTTT,TRBJ1-4,TRBD1,TRBV5-4,many
CASSFGAGETQYF,TGTGCCAGCAGCTTCGGTGCGGGAGAGACCCAGTACTTC,TRBJ2-5,.,TRBV5-6,.
CSVGETGADQPQHF,TGCAGCGTTGGGGAGACAGGGGCCGATCAGCCCCAGCATTTT,TRBJ1-5,TRBD1,TRBV29-1,many
CASMLFSASYNEQFF,TGTGCCAGCATGTTATTTAGCGCCTCCTACAATGAGCAGTTCTTC,TRBJ2-1,.,TRBV6-1,once
CASRRGSGNTIYF,TGTGCCAGCAGGCGGGGGTCCGGAAACACCATATATTTT,TRBJ1-3,.,TRBV6-5,once
CAWRDSLGPQHF,TGTGCCTGGAGGGACAGTCTTGGGCCCCAGCATTTT,TRBJ1-5,.,TRBV30,.
CASSLEASSTDTQYF,TGTGCCAGCAGCTTAGAGGCCTCTAGCACAGATACGCAGTATTTT,TRBJ2-3,.,TRBV7-2,few
CASSAYVDTQYF,TGTGCCAGCAGTGCTTATGTGGATACGCAGTATTTT,TRBJ2-3,.,TRBV25-1,once
CATSRSRDRGRTGELFF,TGTGCCACCAGCAGATCCCGGGACCGAGGGAGGACCGGGGAGCTGTTTTTT,TRBJ2-2,.,TRBV15,few
CASSEDTYNEQFF,TGTGCCAGCAGTGAGGACACCTACAATGAGCAGTTCTTC,TRBJ2-1,.,TRBV6-4,.
CASSFYLSKDGYTF,TGTGCCAGCAGCTTTTATCTCTCCAAGGATGGCTACACCTTC,TRBJ1-2,.,TRBV7-2,.
CATSTAGGNYGYTF,TGTGCCACCTCCACTGCAGGGGGAAACTATGGCTACACCTTC,TRBJ1-2,TRBD1,TRBV28,few
CASSRTGVVGNTIYF,TGTGCCAGCAGCAGGACAGGGGTCGTCGGAAACACCATATATTTT,TRBJ1-3,TRBD1,TRBV7-9,.
CASSLTSGGLEQYF,TGCGCCAGCAGCCTTACTAGCGGGGGGTTGGAGCAGTACTTC,TRBJ2-7,TRBD2,TRBV5-1,.
CAWSAWDRANTGELFF,TGTGCCTGGAGTGCCTGGGACAGGGCGAACACCGGGGAGCTGTTTTTT,TRBJ2-2,TRBD1,TRBV30,.
CASNRRVPHLNEQFF,TGTGCCAGCAACAGAAGAGTACCACACTTGAATGAGCAGTTCTTC,TRBJ2-1,.,TRBV6-5,few
CASSFRGQGINEQFF,TGTGCCAGCAGTTTTCGCGGACAGGGTATCAATGAGCAGTTCTTC,TRBJ2-1,TRBD1,TRBV27,few
CASRRDINQPQHF,TGTGCCAGCAGGAGGGACATCAATCAGCCCCAGCATTTT,TRBJ1-5,.,TRBV6-5,.
CASSQLVGTPYEQYF,TGCGCCAGCAGCCAATTAGTCGGGACTCCCTACGAGCAGTACTTC,TRBJ2-7,.,TRBV4-1,.
CAISRAGSQETQYF,TGTGCCATCAGTCGAGCGGGGTCTCAAGAGACCCAGTACTTC,TRBJ2-5,TRBD2,TRBV10-3,.
CSVLPSGRTDTQYF,TGCAGCGTTCTCCCTAGCGGCCGCACAGATACGCAGTATTTT,TRBJ2-3,TRBD2,TRBV29-1,.
CASSLRLAGLTYEQYF,TGTGCCAGCAGCTTAAGACTAGCGGGACTCACCTACGAGCAGTACTTC,TRBJ2-7,TRBD2,TRBV5-5,many
CASSQEGSGRAKYEQYF,TGCGCCAGCAGCCAAGAGGGTAGCGGGAGGGCCAAGTACGAGCAGTACTTC,TRBJ2-7,TRBD2,TRBV4-1,.
CASRTGGAIEAFF,TGTGCCAGCAGAACAGGGGGCGCGATTGAAGCTTTCTTT,TRBJ1-1,TRBD1,TRBV6-6,.
CASSQTRGQNYGYTF,TGCGCCAGCAGCCAGACGAGGGGACAGAACTATGGCTACACCTTC,TRBJ1-2,TRBD1,TRBV7-3,.
CASSPLGSNYGYTF,TGCGCCAGCAGCCCGCTTGGGAGCAACTATGGCTACACCTTC,TRBJ1-2,.,TRBV4-1,.
CASSPDSSNQPQHF,TGTGCCAGCAGCCCCGACAGCAGCAATCAGCCCCAGCATTTT,TRBJ1-5,.,TRBV9,.
CASTPPGSRTDTQYF,TGTGCCAGTACCCCTCCGGGCTCGCGGACAGATACGCAGTATTTT,TRBJ2-3,.,TRBV19,.
CAWSKGQGANEQFF,TGTGCCTGGAGTAAGGGACAGGGGGCTAATGAGCAGTTCTTC,TRBJ2-1,TRBD1,TRBV30,.
CASSEQAGEQYF,TGCGCCAGCAGTGAGCAAGCTGGCGAGCAGTACTTC,TRBJ2-7,.,TRBV10-2,.
CASRAGQGPFYEQYF,TGTGCCAGCAGGGCAGGACAGGGGCCCTTCTACGAGCAGTACTTC,TRBJ2-7,TRBD1,TRBV2,.
CATQRGATGELFF,TGTGCCACCCAGCGGGGGGCCACCGGGGAGCTGTTTTTT,TRBJ2-2,TRBD2,TRBV2,.
CASSRPSGRNYEQYF,TGTGCCAGCAGCCGCCCGAGCGGGAGAAACTACGAGCAGTACTTC,TRBJ2-7,TRBD2,TRBV7-6,.
CAISPRDTGPPQHF,TGTGCCATCAGTCCCCGGGACACTGGGCCGCCCCAGCATTTT,TRBJ1-5,.,TRBV10-3,.
CASLFTAGTVNTEAFF,TGTGCCAGCTTGTTTACCGCCGGGACAGTGAACACTGAAGCTTTCTTT,TRBJ1-1,TRBD1,TRBV18,.
CASSGGRVGNEQFF,TGCGCCAGCAGCGGCGGGAGGGTGGGCAATGAGCAGTTCTTC,TRBJ2-1,TRBD2,TRBV5-1,.
CASSWTSRDYNEQFF,TGCGCCAGCAGCTGGACTAGCCGCGACTACAATGAGCAGTTCTTC,TRBJ2-1,TRBD2,TRBV5-1,.
CASSGDRGEEKLFF,TGTGCCAGCAGCGGAGACAGGGGGGAAGAAAAACTGTTTTTT,TRBJ1-4,TRBD1,TRBV2,.
CASRAARQTGTPGTDTQYF,TGTGCCAGCAGAGCGGCGAGGCAAACCGGGACCCCGGGCACAGATACGCAGTATTTT,TRBJ2-3,.,TRBV11-3,.
CASSSGQLPNYGYTF,TGCGCCAGCAGCTCCGGACAGCTTCCCAACTATGGCTACACCTTC,TRBJ1-2,.,TRBV5-1,.
CASSTKRPVPGQGRSEQFF,TGTGCCAGCAGTACGAAAAGGCCCGTTCCGGGACAGGGTCGAAGTGAGCAGTTCTTC,TRBJ2-1,TRBD1,TRBV27,.
CASRIYGRQETQYF,TGTGCCAGCAGAATTTACGGACGGCAAGAGACCCAGTACTTC,TRBJ2-5,.,TRBV5-6,.
CASSPRQGAHEQYF,TGTGCCAGCAGTCCCCGACAGGGGGCCCACGAGCAGTACTTC,TRBJ2-7,TRBD1,TRBV25-1,.
CASSLDSWQETQYF,TGTGCCAGCAGCTTGGACAGTTGGCAAGAGACCCAGTACTTC,TRBJ2-5,.,TRBV5-4,few
CASSGNMNTEAFF,TGTGCCAGCAGCGGGAACATGAACACTGAAGCTTTCTTT,TRBJ1-1,.,TRBV9,.
CASSLGRNTDTQYF,TGCGCCAGCAGCTTGGGTCGTAATACAGATACGCAGTATTTT,TRBJ2-3,.,TRBV5-1,.
CAIGGFYEQYF,TGTGCCATCGGGGGGTTCTACGAGCAGTACTTC,TRBJ2-7,.,TRBV10-3,.